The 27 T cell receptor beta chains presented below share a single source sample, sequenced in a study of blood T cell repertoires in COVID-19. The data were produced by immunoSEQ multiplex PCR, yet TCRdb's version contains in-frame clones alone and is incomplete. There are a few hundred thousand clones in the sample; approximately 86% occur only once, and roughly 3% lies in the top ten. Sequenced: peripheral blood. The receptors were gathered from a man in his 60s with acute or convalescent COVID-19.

The CDR3 region is CASSLRGLRGLDTDTQYF. DNA for the CDR3: TGCGCCAGCAGCTTACGGGGGCTTAGGGGGCTGGACACAGATACGCAGTATTTT. The gene calls are TRBV5-1 and TRBJ2-3; tentative D call: TRBD1 (7 bases). V dropped 2 bases and J dropped 2 bases, with 21 bases sitting between them. CDR3 length: 18 residues. CDR1 and CDR2 (germline): SGHRS, YFSETQ.

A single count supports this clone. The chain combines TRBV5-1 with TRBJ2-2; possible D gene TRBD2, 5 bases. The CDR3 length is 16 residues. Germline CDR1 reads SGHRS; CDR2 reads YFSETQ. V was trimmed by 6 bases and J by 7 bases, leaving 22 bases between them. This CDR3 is CASTQVAGYPSGELFF. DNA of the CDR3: TGCGCCAGCACCCAAGTGGCGGGCTACCCTAGCGGGGAGCTGTTTTTT.

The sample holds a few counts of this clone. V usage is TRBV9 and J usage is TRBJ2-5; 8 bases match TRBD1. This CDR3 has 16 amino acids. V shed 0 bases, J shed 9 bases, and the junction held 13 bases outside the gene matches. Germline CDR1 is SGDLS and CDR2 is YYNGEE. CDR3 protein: CASSVDPGGLGGAQYF. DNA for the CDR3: TGTGCCAGCAGCGTAGATCCAGGGGGCCTGGGGGGAGCCCAGTACTTC.

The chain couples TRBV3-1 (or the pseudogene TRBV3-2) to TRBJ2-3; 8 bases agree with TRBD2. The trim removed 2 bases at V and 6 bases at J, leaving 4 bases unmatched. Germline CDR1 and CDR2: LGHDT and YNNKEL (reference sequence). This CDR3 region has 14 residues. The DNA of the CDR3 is TGTGCCAGCAGCCAACGGGGGGGCCGGGATACGCAGTATTTT. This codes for CASSQRGGRDTQYF.

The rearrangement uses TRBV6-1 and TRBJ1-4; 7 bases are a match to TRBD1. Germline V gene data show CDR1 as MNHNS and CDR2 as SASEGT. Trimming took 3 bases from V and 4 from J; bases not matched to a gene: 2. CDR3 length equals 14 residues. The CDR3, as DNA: TGTGCCAGCAGTGATTGGGACAGTAATGAAAAACTGTTTTTT. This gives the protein CASSDWDSNEKLFF.

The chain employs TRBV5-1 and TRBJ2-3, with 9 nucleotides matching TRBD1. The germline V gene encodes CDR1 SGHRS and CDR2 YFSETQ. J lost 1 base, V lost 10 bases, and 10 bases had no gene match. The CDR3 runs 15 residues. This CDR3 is CAAKQGAVGTDTQYF. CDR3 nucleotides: TGCGCCGCCAAACAGGGGGCTGTTGGCACAGATACGCAGTATTTT.

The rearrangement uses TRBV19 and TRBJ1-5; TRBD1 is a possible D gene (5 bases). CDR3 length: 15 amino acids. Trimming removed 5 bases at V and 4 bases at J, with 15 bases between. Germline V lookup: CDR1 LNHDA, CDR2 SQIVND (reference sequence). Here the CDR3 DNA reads TGTGCCAGTAGTCCCGGGGGGAGGGGTAATCAGCCCCAGCATTTT. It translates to CASSPGGRGNQPQHF.

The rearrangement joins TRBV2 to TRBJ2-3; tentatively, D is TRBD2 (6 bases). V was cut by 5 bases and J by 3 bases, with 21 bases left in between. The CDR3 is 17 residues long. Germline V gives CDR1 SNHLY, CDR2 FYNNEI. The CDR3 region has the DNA TGTGCCAGCAGTCTTTCCCCCGTGGGGGGAGCAACAGATACGCAGTATTTT. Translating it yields CASSLSPVGGATDTQYF.

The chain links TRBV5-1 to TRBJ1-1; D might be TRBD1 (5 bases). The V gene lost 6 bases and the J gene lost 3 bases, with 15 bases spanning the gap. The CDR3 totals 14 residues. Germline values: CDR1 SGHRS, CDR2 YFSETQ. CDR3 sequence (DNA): TGCGCCAGCATTCGGGGCGGGGGGGACACTGAAGCTTTCTTT. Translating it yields CASIRGGGDTEAFF.

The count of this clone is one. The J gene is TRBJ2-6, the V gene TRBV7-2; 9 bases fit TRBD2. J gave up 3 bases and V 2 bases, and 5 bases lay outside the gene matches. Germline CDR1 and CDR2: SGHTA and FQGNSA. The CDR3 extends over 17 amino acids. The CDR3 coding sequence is TGTGCCAGCAGCTTAATGCGGGGGGGCCATGGGGCCAACGTCCTGACTTTC. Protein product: CASSLMRGGHGANVLTF.

The CDR3 loop reads CASRHRTESSYNEQFF. Written as DNA, the CDR3 is TGTGCCAGCAGGCATAGGACAGAAAGCTCCTACAATGAGCAGTTCTTC. The J gene is TRBJ2-1, the V gene TRBV2; possibly TRBD1 for D (6 bases). CDR1 and CDR2 from the germline V gene are SNHLY and FYNNEI. This CDR3 comprises 16 residues. The V end lost 6 bases, the J end lost 0 bases, and 15 bases lay between the germline ends.

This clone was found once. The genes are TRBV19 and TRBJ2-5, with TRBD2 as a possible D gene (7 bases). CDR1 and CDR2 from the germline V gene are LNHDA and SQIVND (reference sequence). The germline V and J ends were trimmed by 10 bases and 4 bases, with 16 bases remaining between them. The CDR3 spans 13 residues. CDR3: CATARGRGETQYF. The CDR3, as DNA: TGTGCCACCGCGCGGGGGCGTGGAGAGACCCAGTACTTC.

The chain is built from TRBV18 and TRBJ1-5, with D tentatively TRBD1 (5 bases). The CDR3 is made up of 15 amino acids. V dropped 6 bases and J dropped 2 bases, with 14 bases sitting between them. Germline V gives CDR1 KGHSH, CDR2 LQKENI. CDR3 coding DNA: TGTGCCAGCTCGCACGACAGCATCGGCAATCAGCCCCAGCATTTT. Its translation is CASSHDSIGNQPQHF.

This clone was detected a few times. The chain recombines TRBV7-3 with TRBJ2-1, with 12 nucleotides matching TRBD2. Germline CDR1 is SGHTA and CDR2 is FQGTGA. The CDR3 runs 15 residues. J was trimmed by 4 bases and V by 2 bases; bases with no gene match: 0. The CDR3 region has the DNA TGTGCCAGCAGCTTAGGACTAGCGGGGTACAATGAGCAGTTCTTC. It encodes CASSLGLAGYNEQFF.

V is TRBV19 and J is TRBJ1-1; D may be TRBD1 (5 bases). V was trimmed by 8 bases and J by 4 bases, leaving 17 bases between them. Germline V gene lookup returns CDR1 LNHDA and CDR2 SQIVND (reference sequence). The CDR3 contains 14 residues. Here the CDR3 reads CASSSGQGGTEAFF. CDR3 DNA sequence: TGTGCCAGTTCCTCCGGGCAGGGTGGCACTGAAGCTTTCTTT.

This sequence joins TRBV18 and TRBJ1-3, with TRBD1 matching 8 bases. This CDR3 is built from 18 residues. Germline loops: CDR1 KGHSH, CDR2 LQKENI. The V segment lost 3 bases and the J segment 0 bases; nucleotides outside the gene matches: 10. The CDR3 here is CASSPRTGHSNSGNTIYF. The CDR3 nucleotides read TGTGCCAGCTCACCGAGGACAGGGCATTCTAACTCTGGAAACACCATATATTTT.

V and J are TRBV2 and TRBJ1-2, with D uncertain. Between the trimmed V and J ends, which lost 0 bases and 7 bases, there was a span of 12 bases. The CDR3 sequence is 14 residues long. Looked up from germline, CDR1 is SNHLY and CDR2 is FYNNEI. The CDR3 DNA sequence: TGTGCCAGCAGTGAAGCGCTTGGCGGTTTTGGCTACACCTTC. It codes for CASSEALGGFGYTF.

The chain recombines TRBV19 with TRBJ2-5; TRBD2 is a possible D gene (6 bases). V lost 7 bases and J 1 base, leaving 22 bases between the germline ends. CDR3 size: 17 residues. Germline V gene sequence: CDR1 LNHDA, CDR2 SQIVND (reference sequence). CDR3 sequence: CASNSHWGVRAQETQYF. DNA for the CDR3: TGTGCCAGTAACTCCCATTGGGGGGTTCGAGCCCAAGAGACCCAGTACTTC.

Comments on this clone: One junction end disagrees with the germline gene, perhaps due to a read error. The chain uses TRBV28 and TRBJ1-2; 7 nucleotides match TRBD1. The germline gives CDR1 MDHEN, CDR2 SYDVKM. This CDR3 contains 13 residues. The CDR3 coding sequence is TGTGCCAGCAGTCCACAGACAGGGATTAAAGACCCTTTC. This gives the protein CASSPQTGIKDPF.

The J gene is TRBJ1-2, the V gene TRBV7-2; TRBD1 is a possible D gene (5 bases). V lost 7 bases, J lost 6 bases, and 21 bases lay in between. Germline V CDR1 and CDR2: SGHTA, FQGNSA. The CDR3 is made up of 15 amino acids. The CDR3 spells CASTLRGNVGDGYTF. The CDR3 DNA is TGTGCCAGCACCCTGCGGGGGAACGTAGGCGATGGCTACACCTTC. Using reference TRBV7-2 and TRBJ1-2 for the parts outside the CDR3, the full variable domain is GAGVSQSPSNKVTEKGKDVELRCDPISGHTALYWYRQSLGQGLEFLIYFQGNSAPDKSGLPSDRFSAERTGGSVSTLTIQRTQQEDSAVYLCASTLRGNVGDGYTFGSGTRLTVV.

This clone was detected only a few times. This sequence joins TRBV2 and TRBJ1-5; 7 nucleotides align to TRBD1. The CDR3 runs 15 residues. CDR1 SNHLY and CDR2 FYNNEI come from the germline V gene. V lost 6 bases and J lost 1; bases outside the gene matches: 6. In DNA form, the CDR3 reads TGTGCCAGCAGGCAACAGGGGATGAGCAATCAGCCCCAGCATTTT. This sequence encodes CASRQQGMSNQPQHF.

CDR3 DNA: TGTGCCAGGAGGGGGTTGGCGAACACTGAAGCTTTCTTT. Translation gives CARRGLANTEAFF. The genes are TRBV2 and TRBJ1-1, with a tentative D call TRBD1 (6 bases). The CDR3 is 13 amino acids. Between the trimmed V and J ends, which lost 9 bases and 1 base, there was a span of 12 bases. The germline gives CDR1 SNHLY, CDR2 FYNNEI.

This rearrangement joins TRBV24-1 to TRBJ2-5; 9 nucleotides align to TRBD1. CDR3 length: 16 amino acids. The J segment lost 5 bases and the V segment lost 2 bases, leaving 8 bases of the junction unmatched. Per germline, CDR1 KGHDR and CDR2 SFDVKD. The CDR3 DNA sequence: TGTGCCACCAGTGATTCCCGGGACAGGGTCCTGGAGACCCAGTACTTC. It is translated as CATSDSRDRVLETQYF.

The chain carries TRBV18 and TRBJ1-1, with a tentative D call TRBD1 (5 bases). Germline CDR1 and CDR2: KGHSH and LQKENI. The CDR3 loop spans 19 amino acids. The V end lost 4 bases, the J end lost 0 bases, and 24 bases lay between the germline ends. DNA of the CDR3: TGTGCCAGCTCACTGTCGCGGCAGGGCCTTACCCCTATGAACACTGAAGCTTTCTTT. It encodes CASSLSRQGLTPMNTEAFF. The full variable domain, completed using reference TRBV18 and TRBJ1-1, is NAGVMQNPRHLVRRRGQEARLRCSPMKGHSHVYWYRQLPEEGLKFMVYLQKENIIDESGMPKERFSAEFPKEGPSILRIQQVVRGDSAAYFCASSLSRQGLTPMNTEAFFGQGTRLTVV.

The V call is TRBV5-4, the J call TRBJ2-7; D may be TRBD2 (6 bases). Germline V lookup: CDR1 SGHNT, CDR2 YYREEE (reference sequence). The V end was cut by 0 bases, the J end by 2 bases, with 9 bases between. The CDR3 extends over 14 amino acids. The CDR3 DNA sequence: TGTGCCAGCAGCTTGGTGGCGGGGCCCTACGAGCAGTACTTC. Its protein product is CASSLVAGPYEQYF.

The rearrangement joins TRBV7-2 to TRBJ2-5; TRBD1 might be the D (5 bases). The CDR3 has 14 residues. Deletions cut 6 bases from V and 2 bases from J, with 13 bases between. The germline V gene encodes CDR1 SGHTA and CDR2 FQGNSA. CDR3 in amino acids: CASRTTGLQETQYF. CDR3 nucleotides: TGTGCCAGCAGAACAACAGGCCTTCAAGAGACCCAGTACTTC.

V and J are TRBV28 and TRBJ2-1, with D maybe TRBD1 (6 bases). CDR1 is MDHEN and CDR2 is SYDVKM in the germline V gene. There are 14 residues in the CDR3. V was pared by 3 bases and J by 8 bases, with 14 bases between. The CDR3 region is CASSFVPQGYEQFF. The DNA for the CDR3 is TGTGCCAGCAGTTTTGTGCCGCAGGGGTATGAGCAGTTCTTC.